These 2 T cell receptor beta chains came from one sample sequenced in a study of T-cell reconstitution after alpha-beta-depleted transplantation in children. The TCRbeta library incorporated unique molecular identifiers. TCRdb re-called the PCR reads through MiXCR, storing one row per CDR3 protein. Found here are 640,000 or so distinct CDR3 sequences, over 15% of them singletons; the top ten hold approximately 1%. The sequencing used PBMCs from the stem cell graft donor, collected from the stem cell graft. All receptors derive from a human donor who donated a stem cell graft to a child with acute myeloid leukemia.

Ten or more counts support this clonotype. CDR3 DNA: TGTGCCAGCACTCAGACGGGGCATGAGCAGTTCTTC. Protein product: CASTQTGHEQFF. This chain joins TRBV13 and TRBJ2-1, with D perhaps matching TRBD1 or TRBD2 (5 bases each). Between the trimmed V and J ends, which lost 7 bases and 8 bases, there was a span of 12 bases. CDR3 length: 12 amino acids. In germline, CDR1 is PRHDT, CDR2 FYEKMQ (reference sequence).

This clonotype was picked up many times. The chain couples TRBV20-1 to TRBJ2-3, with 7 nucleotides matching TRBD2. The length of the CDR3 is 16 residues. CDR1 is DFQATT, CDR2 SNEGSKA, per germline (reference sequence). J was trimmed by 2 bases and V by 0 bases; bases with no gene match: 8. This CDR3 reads CSAREERGPFTDTQYF. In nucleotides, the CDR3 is TGCAGTGCTAGAGAGGAGCGGGGTCCGTTCACAGATACGCAGTATTTT.